This is a list of T cell receptor beta chains from one sample in a study of PD-1 blockade in classical Hodgkin lymphoma. The table came from immunoSEQ multiplex PCR; TCRdb's copy has only in-frame clones and leaves some out. The sample records roughly 22,000 clones, 68% being singletons. This specimen consisted of peripheral blood mononuclear cells (PBMCs), obtained at baseline. The receptors shown here come from a human donor with classical Hodgkin lymphoma. CDR3s include the opening cysteine and the closing phenylalanine or tryptophan. The D gene is left open where the match is weak. Size values are once, few and many counts, or a class for expanded clones, and some rows have none.

TRBV18,-,-,TRBJ2-7,TGTGCCAGCTCACCGACTGTGGAGGGACATGGGCCCCTCTACGAGCAGTACTTC,CASSPTVEGHGPLYEQYF
TRBV4-3,-,TRBD2,TRBJ2-7,TGCGCCAGCAGCCGGCGACTAGCGGGAGTCCACGAGCAGTACTTC,CASSRRLAGVHEQYF
TRBV9,-,-,TRBJ2-7,TGTGCCAGCAGCGTACAGGGGTCCTCCTACGAGCAGTACTTC,CASSVQGSSYEQYF
TRBV7-7,-,-,TRBJ2-2,TGTGCCAGCAGCTTAACAGACACCGGGGAGCTGTTTTTT,CASSLTDTGELFF
TRBV25-1,-,-,TRBJ1-1,TGTGCCAGCAGGGGAGGAGGCCGGGCTTTCTTT,CASRGGGRAFF
TRBV7-9,-,TRBD2,TRBJ2-7,TGTGCCAGCAGCTTAGAACTAGCGGGTCTCTCCTACGAGCAGTACTTC,CASSLELAGLSYEQYF
TRBV6-5,-,-,TRBJ1-6,TGTGCCAGCAGTTACGGCGGACAAAGGTTTAATTCACCCCTCCACTTT,CASSYGGQRFNSPLHF
TRBV4-3,-,-,TRBJ1-1,TGCGCCAGCAGCCAAGTGAGACAAGTAGGCACTGAAGCTTTCTTT,CASSQVRQVGTEAFF
TRBV6-5,-,-,TRBJ1-6,TGTGCCAGCAGAACGGGACATAATAATTCACCCCTCCACTTT,CASRTGHNNSPLHF
TRBV5-8,-,TRBD1,TRBJ1-1,TGTGCCAGCAGCTTGGCGCAGGGGGCTAGCACTGAAGCTTTCTTT,CASSLAQGASTEAFF
TRBV7-2,few,TRBD2,TRBJ2-7,TGTGCCAGCAGCTTAGTGGGGACTAGCGGGAGTTTCACCTACGAGCAGTACTTC,CASSLVGTSGSFTYEQYF
TRBV7-2,-,-,TRBJ2-1,TGTGCCAGCAGCTTGTTGTCTGGGACGGCATATGGGCAGTTCTTC,CASSLLSGTAYGQFF
TRBV7-8,-,-,TRBJ1-4,TGTGCCAGCAGTCTTATGGGGCTGGGGGATGAAAAACTGTTTTTT,CASSLMGLGDEKLFF
TRBV6-1,-,TRBD1,TRBJ2-7,TGTGCCAGCAGTGAAGGGGACAGGACTTACGAGCAGTACTTC,CASSEGDRTYEQYF
TRBV30,-,TRBD1,TRBJ2-7,TGTGCCTGGATTGGTGACAGGGCTTCCGAGCAGTACTTC,CAWIGDRASEQYF
TRBV19,-,-,TRBJ2-5,TGTGCCAGTAGTATATCCCGCAGGGCTCAAGAGACCCAGTACTTC,CASSISRRAQETQYF
TRBV29-1,-,-,TRBJ2-1,TGCAGCGTTGGAGGGCGGACCGGGCAGTTCTTC,CSVGGRTGQFF
TRBV9,few,TRBD1,TRBJ1-3,TGTGCCAGCAGCGTAGGGAGGGACAGGGGTTTTGCTGGAAACACCATATATTTT,CASSVGRDRGFAGNTIYF
TRBV6-5,-,-,TRBJ2-7,TGTGCCAGCACCCCGTACATCGGTGCCTACGAGCAGTACTTC,CASTPYIGAYEQYF
TRBV9,-,-,TRBJ2-3,TGTGCCAGCAGCGTAACCGGGGATACGCAGTATTTT,CASSVTGDTQYF
TRBV5-1,-,TRBD2,TRBJ2-3,TGCGCCAGCAGCGCGGGACTAGCGGGGGCTCTGGCAACAGATACGCAGTATTTT,CASSAGLAGALATDTQYF
TRBV7-2,-,-,TRBJ2-3,TGTGCCAGCAGCTTAAGGGGGAGAGGCGCAGATACGCAGTATTTT,CASSLRGRGADTQYF
TRBV19,-,TRBD1,TRBJ1-5,TGTGCCAGTATGGGGACTCGGACAGGGGCACGACAGCCCCAGCATTTT,CASMGTRTGARQPQHF
TRBV5-1,few,-,TRBJ1-1,TGCGCCAGCAGCTTGGATGTAAACACTGAAGCTTTCTTT,CASSLDVNTEAFF
TRBV6-6,-,-,TRBJ2-4,TGTGCCAGCTTTGGATACATTCAGTACTTC,CASFGYIQYF
TRBV6-5,-,-,TRBJ2-7,TGTGCCAGCAGTTACTCGTCCGGCATCTATGGCGAGCAGTACTTC,CASSYSSGIYGEQYF
TRBV19,once,-,TRBJ2-3,TGTGCCAGTACCCCTCGAGGTTTCCGCGATACGCAGTATTTT,CASTPRGFRDTQYF
TRBV27,-,TRBD1,TRBJ2-7,TGTGCCAGCAGTTTAGCGATAGGACAGGCGACTATCTACGAGCAGTACTTC,CASSLAIGQATIYEQYF
TRBV27,-,-,TRBJ2-5,TGTGCCAGCAGTCGCTACCAAGAGACCCAGTACTTC,CASSRYQETQYF
TRBV21-1,-,-,TRBJ2-6,TGTACCAGGCTCCACTCTGGGGCCAACGTCCTGACTTTC,CTRLHSGANVLTF
TRBV10-2,-,-,TRBJ2-4,TGCGCCAGCAGTGAGACCCGGGGCACTTTGGTCTTTCAGTACTTC,CASSETRGTLVFQYF
TRBV7-2,-,TRBD1,TRBJ1-1,TGTGCCAGCAGCCAGGGGGGGAGAACTGAAGCTTTCTTT,CASSQGGRTEAFF
TRBV10-3,-,-,TRBJ2-7,TGTGCCATCAGTGAGTCGAGTAGGGGAGGTAACTACGAGCAGTACTTC,CAISESSRGGNYEQYF
TRBV6-5,-,TRBD1,TRBJ1-2,TGTGCCAGCAGTCAACAGGGGGGTCCGGTGTATGGCTACACCTTC,CASSQQGGPVYGYTF
TRBV7-6,-,TRBD1,TRBJ2-7,TGTGCCAGCAGCTTGGGGACAGGTTCGAGGGAGCAGTACTTC,CASSLGTGSREQYF
TRBV19,few,-,TRBJ1-3,TGTGCCAGTAGTATGGGCTCCTCTGGAAACACCATATATTTT,CASSMGSSGNTIYF
TRBV19,-,TRBD2,TRBJ2-3,TGTGCCAGTAGTATAGGTGCGGGGGGCACAGATACGCAGTATTTT,CASSIGAGGTDTQYF
TRBV18,few,TRBD1,TRBJ2-7,TGTGCCAGCTCACCAGACAGGGGAGCCTACTTCTACGAGCAGTACTTC,CASSPDRGAYFYEQYF
TRBV19,-,-,TRBJ2-2,TGTGCCAGTTCCGACCGGGGCGAGACCGGGGAGCTGTTTTTT,CASSDRGETGELFF
TRBV5-1,-,-,TRBJ2-1,TGCGCCAGCAGCCCCTGGACAGCCTCCTACAATGAGCAGTTCTTC,CASSPWTASYNEQFF
TRBV6-5,-,-,TRBJ1-1,TGTGCCAGCAGTTACACCTCGGCGCTGAACACTGAAGCTTTCTTT,CASSYTSALNTEAFF
TRBV6-5,-,-,TRBJ1-2,TGTGCCAGCAGAGGATATGGCTACACCTTC,CASRGYGYTF
TRBV11-3,-,-,TRBJ2-3,TGTGCCAGCACCCCTGGACCAGCTAGCACAGATACGCAGTATTTT,CASTPGPASTDTQYF
TRBV6-1,-,TRBD1,TRBJ1-2,TGTGCCAGCAGTGATCCCGGACAGGGGGGCTATGGCTACACCTTC,CASSDPGQGGYGYTF
TRBV2,-,-,TRBJ2-3,TGTGCCAGCAGTGCTCGGGAGGATACGCAGTATTTT,CASSAREDTQYF